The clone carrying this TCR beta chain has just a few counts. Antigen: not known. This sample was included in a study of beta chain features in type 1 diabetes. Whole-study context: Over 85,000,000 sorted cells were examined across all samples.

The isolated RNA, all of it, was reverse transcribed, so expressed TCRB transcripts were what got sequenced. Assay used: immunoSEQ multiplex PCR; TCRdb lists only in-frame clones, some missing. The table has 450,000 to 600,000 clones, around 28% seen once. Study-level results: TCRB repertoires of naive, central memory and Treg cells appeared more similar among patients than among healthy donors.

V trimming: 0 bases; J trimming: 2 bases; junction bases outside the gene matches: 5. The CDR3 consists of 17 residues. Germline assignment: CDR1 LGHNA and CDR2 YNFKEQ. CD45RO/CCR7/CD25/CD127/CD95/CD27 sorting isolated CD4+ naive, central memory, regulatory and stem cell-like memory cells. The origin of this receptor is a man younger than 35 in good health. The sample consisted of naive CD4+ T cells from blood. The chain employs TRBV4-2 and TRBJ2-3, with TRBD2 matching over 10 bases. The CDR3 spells CASSQDASGRVTDTQYF. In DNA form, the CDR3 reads TGTGCCAGCAGCCAAGATGCCAGCGGGAGGGTCACAGATACGCAGTATTTT.